The 15 T cell receptor beta chains below come from one sample, sequenced in a study of T cell repertoires in cytomegalovirus infection. Using its own MiXCR run on the reads, TCRdb lists one record per CDR3 protein. The profile covers around 450,000 distinct CDR3 sequences, with approximately 10% appearing a single time and 10% to 13% taken by the ten largest. The sequenced sample consisted of PBMCs. Every receptor here comes from a human donor in good health (CMV status not recorded). Some clones in this sample may be carry-over from other donors' samples.

There are a few counts of this clonotype. The rearrangement links TRBV20-1 to TRBJ2-1, with TRBD1 matching 7 bases. The V gene's germline CDR1 is DFQATT and CDR2 SNEGSKA (reference sequence). The CDR3 covers 14 residues. The ends lost 3 bases at V and 6 bases at J; junction bases unmatched: 8. In DNA, the CDR3 is TGCAGTGCTAGTAAGCAGGGGGTGGGCAATGAGCAGTTCTTC. Translated: CSASKQGVGNEQFF.

In its sample, this clonotype was seen many times. The rearrangement uses TRBV10-3 and TRBJ1-6; the D is unclear. Looked up from germline, CDR1 is ENHRY and CDR2 is SYGVKD. With 7 bases removed from V and 10 bases from J, the gap between germline ends came to 17 bases. The CDR3 consists of 14 residues. CDR3 residues: CAITPDVRDSPLHF. CDR3 nucleotides: TGTGCCATCACTCCAGACGTTCGCGACTCACCCCTCCACTTT.

This chain uses TRBV23-1 with TRBJ2-7, with no clear D. TRBV23-1 is an ORF, and what it does is uncertain. The V end lost 8 bases, the J end lost 3 bases, and 17 bases lay between the germline ends. CDR3 length: 14 residues. The CDR3, as DNA: TGCGCCAGCGGGCAGGTCGGCGACAACTACGAGCAGTACTTC. Protein: CASGQVGDNYEQYF.

This clonotype came up many times. V usage is TRBV6-1 and J usage is TRBJ1-4; no definite D call. Germline-derived CDR1 and CDR2 are MNHNS and SASEGT. V was clipped by 0 bases and J by 8 bases, with 10 bases between them. The CDR3 contains 14 residues. The DNA for the CDR3 is TGTGCCAGCAGTGAAGCGTGGCGGGTCGAAAAACTGTTTTTT. It specifies CASSEAWRVEKLFF.

At least ten counts were recorded for this clonotype. V is TRBV7-8 and J is TRBJ2-4, with D possibly matching TRBD2 (5 bases). Germline CDR1 reads SGHVS; CDR2 reads FQNEAQ. V was pared by 5 bases and J by 6 bases, with 17 bases between. The length of the CDR3 is 15 residues. DNA of the CDR3: TGTGCCAGCAGCCCAGTCTCAGGACTGTCAAACATTCAGTACTTC. It is translated as CASSPVSGLSNIQYF.

This clonotype was recorded at least ten times. The chain recombines TRBV5-6 with TRBJ2-1; 10 nucleotides align to TRBD1. Germline assignment: CDR1 SGHDT and CDR2 YYEEEE. V lost 4 bases, J lost 7 bases, and 5 bases stayed unmatched. CDR3 size: 14 residues. The CDR3 DNA reads as TGTGCCAGCAGCGGACAGGGGGATTTAAATGAGCAGTTCTTC. This translates into CASSGQGDLNEQFF.

This clonotype has ten or more counts. V usage is TRBV7-2 and J usage is TRBJ1-2, with D hard to call. Germline CDR1 SGHTA, CDR2 FQGNSA. Trimming removed 0 bases at V and 1 base at J, with 12 bases between. The CDR3 totals 16 residues. In nucleotides, the CDR3 is TGTGCCAGCAGCTTAGCGTACGCAGGACTTAACTATGGCTACACCTTC. Amino acids: CASSLAYAGLNYGYTF.

This clonotype was counted ten times or more. This chain uses TRBV7-6 with TRBJ1-1; D ambiguous. V was cut by 0 bases and J by 5 bases, with 13 bases left in between. Germline V gives CDR1 SGHVS, CDR2 FNYEAQ. This CDR3 is built from 15 residues. CDR3 in amino acids: CASSLASSGLTEAFF. The CDR3 bases are TGTGCCAGCAGCTTAGCTAGCTCGGGGTTGACTGAAGCTTTCTTT.

On this clonotype: Since a much larger clone is just one base distant, this may be a read error. The genes are TRBV5-1 and TRBJ2-1, with 8 bases that match TRBD2. From germline, CDR1 is SGHRS and CDR2 YFSETQ. The CDR3 loop spans 19 amino acids. V gave up 4 bases and J gave up 5 bases; unmatched junction bases: 20. This chain's CDR3 is CASSPRLARGSPMDNEQFF. DNA of the CDR3: TGCGCCAGCAGCCCCCGACTAGCGCGAGGCTCCCCGATGGACAATGAGCAGTTCTTC.

A few counts support this clonotype. The chain carries TRBV9 and TRBJ1-4, with D possibly TRBD1 on 5 matching bases. Trimming took 4 bases from V and 4 from J, leaving 11 bases between them. This CDR3 is 14 amino acids long. From germline, CDR1 is SGDLS and CDR2 YYNGEE. DNA for the CDR3: TGTGCCAGCAGCCGGGACTTTGGTAATGAAAAACTGTTTTTT. It specifies CASSRDFGNEKLFF.

This clonotype was detected ten times or more. This chain uses TRBV7-3 with TRBJ2-1, with D perhaps being TRBD1 or TRBD2 (6 bases each). The CDR3 runs 16 residues. Trimming shortened V by 4 bases and J by 4 bases, and 17 bases separated the two germline ends. Per the germline V gene, CDR1 is SGHTA and CDR2 is FQGTGA. The CDR3 loop reads CASSSSRGVGYNEQFF. The CDR3 DNA reads as TGTGCCAGCAGCTCCTCTAGGGGGGTGGGATACAATGAGCAGTTCTTC.

The sample holds many counts of this clonotype. V is TRBV6-6 and J is TRBJ2-7; 8 bases map to TRBD2. This CDR3 is built from 14 residues. Germline CDR1 and CDR2: MNHNY and SVGAGI (reference sequence). V shed 5 bases, J shed 6 bases, and the junction held 9 bases outside the gene matches. The CDR3 reads CASSPPGGVPEQYF. The CDR3 nucleotides are TGTGCCAGCAGTCCCCCCGGGGGGGTCCCCGAGCAGTACTTC.

This clonotype was recorded at least ten times. V usage is TRBV10-3 and J usage is TRBJ1-1; 8 nucleotides line up with TRBD1. Germline V gene lookup returns CDR1 ENHRY and CDR2 SYGVKD. Losses at the gene ends were 3 bases for V and 1 base for J; bases not matched to a gene: 4. The CDR3 consists of 15 residues. Written as DNA, the CDR3 is TGTGCCATCAGTGACTCCGGGACAGGGAACACTGAAGCTTTCTTT. This gives the protein CAISDSGTGNTEAFF.

This clonotype was recorded at least ten times. This sequence joins TRBV7-6 and TRBJ2-3, with unresolved D. The germline gives CDR1 SGHVS, CDR2 FNYEAQ. Trimming removed 0 bases at V and 6 bases at J, with 7 bases between. The CDR3 spans 13 residues. The CDR3 spells CASSLARMDTQYF. DNA for the CDR3: TGTGCCAGCAGCTTAGCCCGCATGGATACGCAGTATTTT.

This clonotype was found many times. The chain couples TRBV7-9 to TRBJ1-2; D is undetermined. V was shortened by 5 bases and J by 4 bases, with 14 bases between the two germline ends. Germline-derived CDR1 and CDR2 are SEHNR and FQNEAQ (reference sequence). The CDR3 is 14 residues long. Here the CDR3 DNA reads TGTGCCAGCAGCCAGAATACGAACGCCTATGGCTACACCTTC. Its protein product is CASSQNTNAYGYTF. The full variable domain, completed using reference TRBV7-9 and TRBJ1-2, is DTGVSQNPRHKITKRGQNVTFRCDPISEHNRLYWYRQTLGQGPEFLTYFQNEAQLEKSRLLSDRFSAERPKGSFSTLEIQRTEQGDSAMYLCASSQNTNAYGYTFGSGTRLTVV.